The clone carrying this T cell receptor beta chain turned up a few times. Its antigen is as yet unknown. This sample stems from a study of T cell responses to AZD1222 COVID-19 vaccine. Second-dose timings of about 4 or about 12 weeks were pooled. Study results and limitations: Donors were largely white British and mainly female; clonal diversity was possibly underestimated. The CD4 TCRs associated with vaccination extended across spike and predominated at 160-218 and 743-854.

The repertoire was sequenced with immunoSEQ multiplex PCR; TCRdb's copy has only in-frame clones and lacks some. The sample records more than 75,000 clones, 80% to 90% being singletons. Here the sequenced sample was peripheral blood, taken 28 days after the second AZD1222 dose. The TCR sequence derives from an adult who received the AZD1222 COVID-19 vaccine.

The CDR3 loop is CSVRLGGPYNEQFF. In nucleotides, the CDR3 is TGCAGCGTTAGGTTGGGAGGCCCATACAATGAGCAGTTCTTC. V and J are TRBV29-1 and TRBJ2-1; TRBD2 is a possible D gene (6 bases). The CDR3 has 14 residues. Trimming took 5 bases from V and 4 from J, leaving 15 bases between them. The V gene's germline CDR1 is SQVTM and CDR2 ANQGSEA.